Listed below are T cell receptor beta chains from one sample, sequenced in a study of radiation and T cells in renal cell carcinoma. Sequencing used immunoSEQ multiplex PCR; TCRdb keeps in-frame clones, though not all of them. The data contain fewer than 30,000 clones, over 70% of them singletons. This material consisted of blood, taken from a patient whose treatment included radiotherapy and nephrectomy. The receptors were gathered from a man aged 55 to 70 with renal cell carcinoma. The CDR3 runs from the conserved cysteine through the conserved F or W. A D gene is named only where the DNA matches it firmly. The size entry is marked missing in some rows and otherwise reads once, few, many or a size class.

NA TRBJ2-3 TRBV9 NA TGTGCCAGCAGCGTAGCTGACGGTTCTAGCACAGATACGCAGTATTTT CASSVADGSSTDTQYF
NA TRBJ1-2 TRBV27 NA TGTGCCAGCAGTCCAGACAGGCCTGACTATGGCTACACCTTC CASSPDRPDYGYTF
NA TRBJ1-3 TRBV25-1 TRBD1 TGTGCCAGCAGTGAGGGACCGGGACAGGGGGTCGGAAACACCATATATTTT CASSEGPGQGVGNTIYF
medium-sized TRBJ1-1 TRBV10-3 NA TGTGCCATCAGGGGCCCCAACACTGAAGCTTTCTTT CAIRGPNTEAFF
NA TRBJ2-7 TRBV4-1 TRBD2 TGCGCCAGCAGCCAAACCCCGGGACTACGCGAGCAGTACTTC CASSQTPGLREQYF
NA TRBJ2-3 TRBV7-3 TRBD2 TGTGCCAGCAGCCCACTCCCACTGCGGGAGGATACAGATACGCAGTATTTT CASSPLPLREDTDTQYF
few TRBJ1-1 TRBV9 NA TGTGCCAGCAGCGTAGGATCGGCGAACACTGAAGCTTTCTTT CASSVGSANTEAFF
NA TRBJ1-2 TRBV4-1 NA TGCGCCAGCAGCCAAGATGGGCAGATTAACTATGGCTACACCTTC CASSQDGQINYGYTF
NA TRBJ2-6 TRBV7-2 TRBD2 TGTGCCAGCCCCCCAGTAGCGGGAAGCTCTGGGGCCAACGTCCTGACTTTC CASPPVAGSSGANVLTF
once TRBJ2-5 TRBV19 NA TGTGCCAGTGGGACTTACCAAGAGACCCAGTACTTC CASGTYQETQYF
medium-sized TRBJ1-1 TRBV9 NA TGTGCCAGCAGCGAAACACTATATGACACTGAAGCTTTCTTT CASSETLYDTEAFF
few TRBJ1-2 TRBV5-1 NA TGCGCCAGCAGCTTGGATTCGGCAGGGAACTATGGCTACACCTTC CASSLDSAGNYGYTF
NA TRBJ2-7 TRBV6-5 NA TGTGCCAGCAGGGCAACAGGAAACCCCTACGAGCAGTACTTC CASRATGNPYEQYF
NA TRBJ2-1 TRBV9 TRBD2 TGTGCCAGCAGCGCCGTAATTGGGGGAGGGAATGAGCAGTTCTTC CASSAVIGGGNEQFF
NA TRBJ2-2 TRBV6-1 NA TGTGCCAGCAGCCCCAGGGGGGCGAACACCGGGGAGCTGTTTTTT CASSPRGANTGELFF
NA TRBJ2-7 TRBV2 NA TGTGCCAGCAGATGGGACGGGAACTCCTACGAGCAGTACTTC CASRWDGNSYEQYF
NA TRBJ1-4 TRBV30 NA TGTGCCTGGTCGGGGGGGCATGGTGAAAAACTGTTTTTT CAWSGGHGEKLFF
NA TRBJ1-3 TRBV7-2 NA TGTGCCAGCAGCTTATATGGTAGTACAGGGCCTGGAAACACCATATATTTT CASSLYGSTGPGNTIYF
NA TRBJ1-1 TRBV29-1 NA TGCAGCGTTGAAGATCGAGGGGGCACTGAAGCTTTCTTT CSVEDRGGTEAFF
NA TRBJ1-6 TRBV19 NA TGTGCCAGTAGTACGTTAGGTTCACCCCTCCACTTT CASSTLGSPLHF
once TRBJ2-7 TRBV28 TRBD2 TGTGCCAGCAGTTTCATGCGGGGGTACCCCTACGAGCAGTACTTC CASSFMRGYPYEQYF
NA TRBJ2-5 TRBV5-1 NA TGCGCCAGCAGCATGGAGGGCAGTGGAGAGACCCAGTACTTC CASSMEGSGETQYF
NA TRBJ2-5 TRBV6-1 TRBD2 TGTGCCAGCAGTGTCGCGGTAGGGCTAGCGGGAGAGACCCAGTACTTC CASSVAVGLAGETQYF
NA TRBJ2-2 TRBV7-7 NA TGTGCTAGCAGCTGGACGGAGAACACCGGGGAGCTGTTTTTT CASSWTENTGELFF
NA TRBJ2-2 TRBV5-6 NA TGTGCCAGCAGCCGCAATATCGACAGCGCGAACACCGGGGAGCTGTTTTTT CASSRNIDSANTGELFF
NA TRBJ1-1 TRBV21-1 NA TGTGCCAGCAGCAAAGGCGACAGGGCCGAGGTTACTGAAGCTTTCTTT CASSKGDRAEVTEAFF